These 9 T cell receptor beta chains originate from one sample sequenced in a study of T cell responses to AZD1222 COVID-19 vaccine. Only in-frame clones appear in the TCRdb table, and some are missing; sequencing was by immunoSEQ multiplex PCR. The sample carries more than 95,000 clones, approximately 88% recorded once. Sequencing used peripheral blood, obtained on day 0 of AZD1222 vaccination. All receptors derive from an adult in good health.

This rearrangement joins TRBV19 to TRBJ1-6; D possibly corresponds to TRBD1 (5 bases). The V gene lost 3 bases and the J gene lost 9 bases, with 9 bases spanning the gap. This CDR3 region has 13 residues. Looked up from germline, CDR1 is LNHDA and CDR2 is SQIVND (reference sequence). The CDR3 nucleotides are TGTGCCAGTAGTATGAACAGGCCTTCACCCCTCCACTTT. Protein product: CASSMNRPSPLHF. The full variable domain, completed using reference TRBV19 and TRBJ1-6, is DGGITQSPKYLFRKEGQNVTLSCEQNLNHDAMYWYRQDPGQGLRLIYYSQIVNDFQKGDIAEGYSVSREKKESFPLTVTSAQKNPTAFYLCASSMNRPSPLHFGNGTRLTVT.

In this sample, this clone turned up once. J is TRBJ2-2 and V is TRBV11-2; 7 nucleotides line up with TRBD1. Germline V lookup: CDR1 SGHAT, CDR2 FQNNGV. The CDR3 length is 17 residues. Germline trimming cut 4 bases from V and 2 bases from J; bases unmatched to any gene: 10. The CDR3 region is CASSYGLTGINTGELFF. For the CDR3, the DNA is TGTGCCAGCAGCTATGGGCTGACAGGGATAAACACCGGGGAGCTGTTTTTT.

The chain is built from TRBV7-2 and TRBJ2-5; perhaps TRBD2 as D (6 bases). Per the germline V gene, CDR1 is SGHTA and CDR2 is FQGNSA. This CDR3 region has 12 residues. CDR3 amino acids: CTSGGDQETQYF. For the CDR3, the DNA is TGTACTTCAGGAGGGGATCAAGAGACCCAGTACTTC.

The chain links TRBV6-5 to TRBJ1-5; D possibly corresponds to TRBD1 (6 bases). This CDR3 is 12 amino acids long. CDR1 is MNHEY and CDR2 is SVGAGI in the germline V gene. The CDR3 protein is CLVDSSNQPQHF. The CDR3 DNA reads TGTCTGGTGGACAGTAGCAATCAGCCCCAGCATTTT.

This clone was seen once. The chain couples TRBV2 to TRBJ1-1, with D unclear. Trimming took 4 bases from V and 6 from J, leaving 9 bases between them. Germline loops: CDR1 SNHLY, CDR2 FYNNEI. CDR3 length: 12 amino acids. In nucleotides, the CDR3 is TGTGCCAGCAGTGGACACCACTCTGAAGCTTTCTTT. Its translation is CASSGHHSEAFF.

V gene TRBV11-2 combines with J gene TRBJ2-5; 7 nucleotides match TRBD1. The CDR3 covers 14 residues. The germline V gene encodes CDR1 SGHAT and CDR2 FQNNGV. V gave up 5 bases and J gave up 5 bases; unmatched junction bases: 8. The DNA for the CDR3 is TGTGCCAGCAGCCTTGGACAGGTCGTCGAGACCCAGTACTTC. Protein: CASSLGQVVETQYF. The full variable domain, its missing parts supplied by reference TRBV11-2 and TRBJ2-5, is EAGVAQSPRYKIIEKRQSVAFWCNPISGHATLYWYQQILGQGPKLLIQFQNNGVVDDSQLPKDRFSAERLKGVDSTLKIQPAKLEDSAVYLCASSLGQVVETQYFGPGTRLLVL.

The chain couples TRBV30 to TRBJ1-5, with 8 bases matching TRBD1. V shed 5 bases and J 2 bases; nucleotides not matched to a gene: 2. CDR1 is GTSNPN, CDR2 SVGIG, per germline (reference sequence). The CDR3 is 13 residues long. The CDR3 reads CAWGTGGNQPQHF. For the CDR3, the DNA is TGTGCCTGGGGGACAGGCGGCAATCAGCCCCAGCATTTT.

Regarding this clone: A read error may account for a junction end that differs from germline. The chain carries TRBV6-5 and TRBJ1-1; D gene uncertain. The CDR3 spans 11 residues. Germline V gives CDR1 MNHEY, CDR2 SVGAGI. CDR3 bases: TGTGCCAGCAGTTACGACACCGAAGCTTTCTTT. Amino acid sequence: CASSYDTEAFF.

The chain couples TRBV4-1 to TRBJ1-1; possible D gene TRBD1, 6 bases. V shed 4 bases and J shed 3 bases, with 12 bases lying between them. This CDR3 contains 14 residues. Germline CDR1 and CDR2: MGHRA and YSYEKL. This CDR3 is CASSLGTLHTEAFF. In DNA form, the CDR3 reads TGCGCCAGCAGCCTCGGGACATTGCACACTGAAGCTTTCTTT.